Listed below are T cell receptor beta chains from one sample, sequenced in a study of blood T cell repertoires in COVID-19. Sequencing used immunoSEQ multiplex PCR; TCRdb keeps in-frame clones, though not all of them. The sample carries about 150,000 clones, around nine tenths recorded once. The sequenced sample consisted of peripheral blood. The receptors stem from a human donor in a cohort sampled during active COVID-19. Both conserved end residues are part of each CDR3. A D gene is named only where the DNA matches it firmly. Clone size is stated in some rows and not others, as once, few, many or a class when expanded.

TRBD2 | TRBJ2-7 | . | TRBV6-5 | TGTGCCAGCAGTTACACCCATAGCGGGGGGTCCTACGAGCAGTACTTC | CASSYTHSGGSYEQYF
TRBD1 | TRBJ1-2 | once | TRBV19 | TGTGCCAGAGTACACCAAACTCAGGGGGCGGAGGAGGGCTACACCTTC | CARVHQTQGAEEGYTF
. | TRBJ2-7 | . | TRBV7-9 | TGTGCCAGCAGCTTAGGCGGGGGCCTCTCCTACGAGCAGTACTTC | CASSLGGGLSYEQYF
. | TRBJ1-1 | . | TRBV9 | TGTGCCAGCAGCGACACGAACACTGAAGCTTTCTTT | CASSDTNTEAFF
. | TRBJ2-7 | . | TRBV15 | TGTGCCACCAGCAGAGATCAGGCAGCCTACGAGCAGTACTTC | CATSRDQAAYEQYF
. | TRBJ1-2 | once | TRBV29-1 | TGCAGCGTTGGCGACAATAACTATGGCTACACCTTC | CSVGDNNYGYTF
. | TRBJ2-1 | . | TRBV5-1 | TGCGCCAGCAGCCCCATGACAACCCAGGATGAGCAGTTCTTC | CASSPMTTQDEQFF
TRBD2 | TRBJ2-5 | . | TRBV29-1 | TGCAGCGCTGTGGGCTTCTCGTTACTAGCGGGGCAATGGGGGACCCAGTACTTC | CSAVGFSLLAGQWGTQYF
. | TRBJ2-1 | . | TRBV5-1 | TGCGCCAGCAACAGAAACTCCTACAATGAGCAGTTCTTC | CASNRNSYNEQFF
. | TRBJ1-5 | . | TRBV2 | TGTGCCAGCAGTCAGGCAGGGAAGAGCAATCAGCCCCAGCATTTT | CASSQAGKSNQPQHF
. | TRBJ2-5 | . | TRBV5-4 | TGTGCCAGCAGCTTGTGGCAGGGCGAGACCCAGTACTTC | CASSLWQGETQYF
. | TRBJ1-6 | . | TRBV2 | TGTGCCAGCACCATTGGCAATTCACCCCTCCACTTT | CASTIGNSPLHF
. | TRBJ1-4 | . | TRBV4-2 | TGTGCCAGCAGCCAAGAGGTAGGACAGTTCGCAACTAATGAAAAACTGTTTTTT | CASSQEVGQFATNEKLFF
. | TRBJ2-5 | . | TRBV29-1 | TGCAGCGTCGACAAAGGATCCCAGTACTTC | CSVDKGSQYF
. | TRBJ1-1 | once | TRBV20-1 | TGCAGTGCCGGCGCGGGGATGAAAGCTTTCTTT | CSAGAGMKAFF
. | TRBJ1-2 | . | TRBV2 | TGTGCCAGCAGTGATGCAGGCCCCTATGGCTACACCTTC | CASSDAGPYGYTF
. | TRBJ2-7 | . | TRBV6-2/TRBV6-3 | TGTGCCAGCAGTTATTCGCCAGACTACGAGCAGTACTTC | CASSYSPDYEQYF
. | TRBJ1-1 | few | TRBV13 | TGTGCCAGCAGCTCCCCTGCGGGGAACACTGAAGCTTTCTTT | CASSSPAGNTEAFF
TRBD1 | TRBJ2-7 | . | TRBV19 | TGTGCCAGTACCGCCGGGACAGGGGTTTTATACGGGCAGTACTTC | CASTAGTGVLYGQYF
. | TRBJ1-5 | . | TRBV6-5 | TGTGCCAGCAGTACATCGAATCAGCCCCAGCATTTT | CASSTSNQPQHF
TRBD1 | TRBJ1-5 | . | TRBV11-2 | TGTGCCAGCAGCTCGGACAGGTTCCAGCCCCAGCATTTT | CASSSDRFQPQHF
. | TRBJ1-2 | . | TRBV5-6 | TGTGCCAGCAGCGTTCTGGGGAGGTATGGCTACACCTTC | CASSVLGRYGYTF
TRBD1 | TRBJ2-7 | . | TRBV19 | TGTGCCAGTAGTAGAGGACAGGCCTACGAGCAGTACTTC | CASSRGQAYEQYF
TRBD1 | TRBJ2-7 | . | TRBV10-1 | TGCGCCAGCAGTGAGTCGGGACAGTCATACTACGAGCAGTACTTC | CASSESGQSYYEQYF
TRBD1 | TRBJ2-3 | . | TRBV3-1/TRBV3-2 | TGTGCCAGCAGCCCAGGGACAGGGGGCACAGATACGCAGTATTTT | CASSPGTGGTDTQYF
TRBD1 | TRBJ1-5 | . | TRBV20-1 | TGCAGTGCTAGTCCGACAGGGGAACAGCCCCAGCATTTT | CSASPTGEQPQHF
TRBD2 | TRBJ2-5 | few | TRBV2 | TGTGCCAGCAGTGCGGTAGCGGGGGGAGTAGAGACCCAGTACTTC | CASSAVAGGVETQYF
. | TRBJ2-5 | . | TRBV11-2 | TGTGCCAGCAGCCTCCGGACAGTCCAAGAGACCCAGTACTTC | CASSLRTVQETQYF
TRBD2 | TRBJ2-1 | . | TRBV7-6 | TGTGCCAGCAGCCCCGAGGTAGCGGGGGACCTCTACAATGAGCAGTTCTTC | CASSPEVAGDLYNEQFF
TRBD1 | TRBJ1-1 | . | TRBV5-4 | TGTGCCAGCAGCTTGGTAGGACAGGGGCGGGGTGAAGCTTTCTTT | CASSLVGQGRGEAFF
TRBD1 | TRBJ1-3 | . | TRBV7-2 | TGTGCCAGCAGCGAGGGACAGGGTCCTGGAAACACCATATATTTT | CASSEGQGPGNTIYF
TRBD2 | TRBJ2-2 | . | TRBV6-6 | TGTGCCAGTCTAGCGGGGGGGTCCACCGGGGAGCTGTTTTTT | CASLAGGSTGELFF
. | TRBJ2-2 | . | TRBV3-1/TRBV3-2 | TGTGCCAGCAGCCAAGAAGCCCTTAGGAGCCAGGGGACCGGGGAGCTGTTTTTT | CASSQEALRSQGTGELFF
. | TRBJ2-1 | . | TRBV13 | TGTGCCAGCAGCTTCGGCTCCTACAATGAGCAGTTCTTC | CASSFGSYNEQFF
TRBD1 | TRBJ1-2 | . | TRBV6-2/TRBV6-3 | TGTGCCAGCAGTCCGGACAGGGGAAGGGATGGCTACACCTTC | CASSPDRGRDGYTF
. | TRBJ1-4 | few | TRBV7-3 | TGTGCCAGCAGCACTACTCAAAAAAACACTGCAACTAATGAAAAACTGTTTTTT | CASSTTQKNTATNEKLFF
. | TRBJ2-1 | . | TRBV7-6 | TGTGCCAGCAGCTTATATCTAGACCGCGACAATGAGCAGTTCTTC | CASSLYLDRDNEQFF
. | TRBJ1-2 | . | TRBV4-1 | TGCGCCAGCAGCCATAGAAGCTATGGCTACACCTTC | CASSHRSYGYTF
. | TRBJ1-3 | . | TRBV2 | TGTGCCAGCAGTGAAGGAGACAGGATATATGGAAACACCATATATTTT | CASSEGDRIYGNTIYF
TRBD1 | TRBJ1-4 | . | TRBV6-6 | TGTGCCAGCAGTTGGGGACAGCTTTTTGAAAAACTGTTTTTT | CASSWGQLFEKLFF
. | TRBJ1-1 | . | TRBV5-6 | TGTGCCAGCAGCTTCTTCGGGAACACTGAAGCTTTCTTT | CASSFFGNTEAFF